This TCR beta chain was recovered during a study of blood T cell repertoires in COVID-19. Study in general: Samples of COVID-19 (acute and convalescent) were obtained from the United States, Italy and Spain. PBMCs, B-cell-depleted T cells, or T cells provided the cDNA or gDNA that made up the material.

Per the authors' pipeline: Nucleated cell counts were estimated from reference gene primer amplification. The repertoire was sequenced with immunoSEQ multiplex PCR; TCRdb's copy has only in-frame clones and lacks some. V and J calls and clone size are those listed in that table; D and trimming were worked out from the DNA. Of 120,000 to 150,000 clones in the sample, around four fifths were seen once. This clone was seen a few times. The V and J ends lost 2 bases and 5 bases respectively, with 8 bases between them. This CDR3 has 13 residues. The germline CDR1 and CDR2 sequences are SGHRS and YFSETQ. The chain joins TRBV5-1 to TRBJ1-5; D is perhaps TRBD1 (6 bases). Specimen: peripheral blood. The TCR sequence derives from a human donor in a cohort sampled during active COVID-19. The CDR3 nucleotides are TGCGCCAGCAGCTTACAGGGCGATCAGCCCCAGCATTTT. Residues: CASSLQGDQPQHF.